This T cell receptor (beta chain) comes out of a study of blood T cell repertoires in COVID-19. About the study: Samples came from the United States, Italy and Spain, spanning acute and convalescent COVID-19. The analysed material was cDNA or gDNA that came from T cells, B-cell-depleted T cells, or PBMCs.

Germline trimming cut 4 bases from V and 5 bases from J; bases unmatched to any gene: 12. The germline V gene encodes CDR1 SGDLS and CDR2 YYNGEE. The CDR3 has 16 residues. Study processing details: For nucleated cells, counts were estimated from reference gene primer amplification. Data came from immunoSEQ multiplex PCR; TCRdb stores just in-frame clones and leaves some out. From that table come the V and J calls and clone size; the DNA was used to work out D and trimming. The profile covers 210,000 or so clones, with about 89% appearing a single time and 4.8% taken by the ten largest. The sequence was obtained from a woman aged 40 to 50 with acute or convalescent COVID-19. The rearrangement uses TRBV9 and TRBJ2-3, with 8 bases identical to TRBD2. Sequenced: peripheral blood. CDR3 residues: CASSTPWAGGKDTQYF. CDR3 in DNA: TGTGCCAGCAGCACCCCCTGGGCGGGGGGCAAAGATACGCAGTATTTT.